The T cell receptor beta chain described here comes from a study of OX40 agonist ivuxolimab in advanced cancers. Germline V gene lookup returns CDR1 LNHDA and CDR2 SQIVND (reference sequence). V was clipped by 5 bases and J by 4 bases, with 17 bases between them. CDR3 length equals 15 residues. Method: immunoSEQ multiplex PCR; TCRdb's copy keeps in-frame clones and lacks some. The sample yields almost 80,000 clones, 87% seen once. In the case of this clone: Its target is unknown.

Study-wide results and caveats: Nonresponders, in some cases, also had low normalized T-cell clonal expansion. Averaging showed that CD8+ T cells had more expanded clones than CD4+ did. Patients with a partial response at 0.1-3.0 mg/kg had among the lowest clonal expansion.

The chain couples TRBV19 to TRBJ2-5; possibly TRBD2 for D (6 bases). The receptor was derived from an adult with an advanced solid tumor such as melanoma, head and neck, liver or kidney cancer. Specimen: CD4+ or CD8+ T cells sorted from blood, collected in a trial of the OX40 agonist ivuxolimab. DNA of the CDR3: TGTGCCAGTAGTGCCCGGGGGACCCGGGGAGAGACCCAGTACTTC. Amino acids: CASSARGTRGETQYF.